This T cell receptor (beta chain) was identified during a study of technical replicates of blood from a few donors (dated 2017 in TCRdb). V is pared back by 5 bases and J by 6 bases, with 13 bases lying between the germline termini. The CDR3 sequence holds 13 residues, the cysteine and phenylalanine included. Of all the DNA, just the CDR3 is kept, 39 bases in frame from base 1. Per the germline V gene (reference sequence), LNHDA is the CDR1 and SQIVND is the CDR2. Libraries were prepared through the immunoSEQ multiplex PCR assay. As stored in TCRdb, this immuneACCESS dataset retains in-frame rearrangements with V and J assigned. A fraction of the clones does not appear; measured against another copy, unresolved V genes explain less than half of the discrepancy, and the remainder lacks a known reason. The sample includes about 100,000 clones, with approximately 95% observed a single time. The ten top clones hold roughly 0.33% of the sample.

With respect to this clone: Its binding antigen is unknown. No much larger clonotype is one base removed from it; base qualities were not supplied.

This sequence was found in a human donor in good health. Sequenced input: T cells isolated from PBMCs. The sequence joins TRBV19 to TRBJ1-2; no confident D gene assignment can be made. The CDR3: CASSLNSGHGYTF. The sequenced DNA: TGTGCCAGTAGTCTCAACAGCGGCCATGGCTACACCTTC.